This T cell receptor (beta chain) was profiled in a study of cytomegalovirus exposure and HLA in healthy donors. Findings of the study overall: In the analysis, some V segments, TRBV6-2 and TRBV6-3 included, were excluded as indistinguishable. The study labeled 180 or so TCR beta chains cytomegalovirus-associated. Later work showed greater clonal expansion in HLA-associated TCR beta chains than in equally common others. Accurate prediction of HLA-A and HLA-B alleles (for most subjects) was reportedly achieved from TCR beta sequences.

Researchers ran the PCR with 60 Vbeta and 13 Jbeta primers. Data came from immunoSEQ multiplex PCR; TCRdb stores just in-frame clones and leaves some out. Of 95,000 to 150,000 clones listed, 70% to 85% are singletons. This clone was seen once. The antigen remains unidentified. Germline CDR1 is MNHEY and CDR2 is SMNVEV (reference sequence). This CDR3 has 14 residues. The germline V and J ends were trimmed by 3 bases and 2 bases, with 10 bases remaining between them. The chain is built from TRBV27 and TRBJ2-5, with D possibly TRBD2 on 6 matching bases. This receptor was taken from a man between 18 and 35 years old in good health and CMV-seronegative. The sequenced material came from PBMCs. DNA for the CDR3: TGTGCCAGCAGTTTGGGAGGACGACAAGAGACCCAGTACTTC. It encodes CASSLGGRQETQYF.